This T cell receptor (beta chain) was found in a study of blood T cell repertoires in COVID-19. The protocol was immunoSEQ multiplex PCR, while the TCRdb copy is restricted to in-frame clones and leaves out a portion. The table records some 150,000 clones, around 84% of them present only once. The ends lost 2 bases at V and 4 bases at J; junction bases unmatched: 8. Germline-derived CDR1 and CDR2 are SGHVS and FQNEAQ. The CDR3 runs to 16 residues. Source material: peripheral blood. This clonotype was obtained from a woman in her sixties or seventies with acute or convalescent COVID-19. The chain combines TRBV7-8 with TRBJ1-3; 7 nucleotides match TRBD1. The CDR3 region is CASSLSRGRTGNTIYF. The CDR3 DNA reads TGTGCCAGCAGCTTATCTAGGGGGCGTACCGGAAACACCATATATTTT. The variable domain in full, completed from reference TRBV7-8 and TRBJ1-3, reads GAGVSQSPRYKVAKRGQDVALRCDPISGHVSLFWYQQALGQGPEFLTYFQNEAQLDKSGLPSDRFFAERPEGSVSTLKIQRTQQEDSAVYLCASSLSRGRTGNTIYFGEGSWLTVV.